This passage covers 30 T cell receptor beta chains from one sample sequenced in a study of identifying expanded T cells in peripheral blood. Generated by immunoSEQ multiplex PCR, the TCRdb table keeps only in-frame clones and is missing some. Of approximately 120,000 clones detected, around 89% appear once; the ten largest clones hold just under 8.5%. Sequencing was performed on blood. These receptors all stem from a person aged 18-70 years in good health.

J is TRBJ2-7 and V is TRBV19; possibly TRBD2 for D (6 bases). The V and J ends lost 9 bases and 2 bases respectively, with 17 bases between them. The CDR3 length is 14 residues. CDR1 and CDR2 (germline): LNHDA, SQIVND (reference sequence). Here the CDR3 reads CASKAGTRAYEQYF. Written as DNA, the CDR3 is TGTGCCAGCAAGGCGGGGACTCGCGCCTACGAGCAGTACTTC.

The rearrangement uses TRBV5-4 and TRBJ2-5; D remains unclear. This CDR3 is built from 13 residues. CDR1 SGHNT and CDR2 YYREEE come from the germline V gene (reference sequence). Between the trimmed V and J ends, which lost 0 bases and 1 base, there was a span of 4 bases. CDR3 amino acids: CASSLDIQETQYF. The CDR3 DNA is TGTGCCAGCAGCTTGGACATCCAAGAGACCCAGTACTTC. Combining the CDR3 with reference TRBV5-4 and TRBJ2-5 gives the whole variable domain ETGVTQSPTHLIKTRGQQVTLRCSSQSGHNTVSWYQQALGQGPQFIFQYYREEENGRGNFPPRFSGLQFPNYSSELNVNALELDDSALYLCASSLDIQETQYFGPGTRLLVL.

V is TRBV14 and J is TRBJ2-7; 12 bases are shared with TRBD2. Trimming removed 5 bases from V and 4 bases from J; junction bases left unmatched: 6. This CDR3 comprises 15 residues. Germline V CDR1 and CDR2: SGHDN, FVKESK. CDR3 sequence reads: CASSSLAGGPYEQYF. The CDR3 bases are TGTGCCAGCAGCTCCCTAGCGGGAGGGCCGTACGAGCAGTACTTC.

The chain recombines TRBV28 with TRBJ1-5; D remains unclear. Trimming cost V 5 bases and J 2 bases, with 10 bases left between them. The CDR3 has 14 residues. Germline CDR1 MDHEN, CDR2 SYDVKM. CDR3 DNA sequence: TGTGCCAGCAGTGTCGGAGGTGGCAATCAGCCCCAGCATTTT. Its translation is CASSVGGGNQPQHF.

This CDR3 reads CASSGSGTAQETQYF. As DNA, the CDR3 is TGCGCCAGCAGCGGATCCGGGACAGCACAAGAGACCCAGTACTTC. This rearrangement joins TRBV5-1 to TRBJ2-5; 7 bases are a match to TRBD1. Germline trimming cut 4 bases from V and 2 bases from J; bases unmatched to any gene: 8. CDR3 length: 15 amino acids. The germline gives CDR1 SGHRS, CDR2 YFSETQ.

The chain carries TRBV12-5 and TRBJ1-1; 8 bases are shared with TRBD1. Germline-derived CDR1 and CDR2 are LGHNT and FRNRAP. The J segment lost 3 bases and the V segment lost 3 bases, leaving 9 bases of the junction unmatched. The CDR3 has 16 amino acids. This chain's CDR3 is CASGFSTGAGHTEAFF. CDR3 coding DNA: TGTGCTAGTGGTTTTTCGACAGGGGCTGGGCACACTGAAGCTTTCTTT.

The chain links TRBV15 to TRBJ2-5; perhaps TRBD1 as D (5 bases). V was clipped by 5 bases and J by 5 bases, with 9 bases between them. Looked up from germline, CDR1 is LNHNV and CDR2 is YYDKDF (reference sequence). The CDR3 totals 12 residues. CDR3 DNA sequence: TGTGCCACCAGCGGACATGCGGAGACCCAGTACTTC. Translation: CATSGHAETQYF.

This chain uses TRBV10-3 with TRBJ2-3; TRBD2 matches 14 bases. This CDR3 contains 20 residues. Germline V lookup: CDR1 ENHRY, CDR2 SYGVKD. V lost 0 bases, J lost 4 bases, and 12 bases stayed unmatched. The CDR3 loop reads CAISESLGLAGGGSADTQYF. CDR3 coding DNA: TGTGCCATCAGTGAGTCGTTAGGACTAGCGGGAGGAGGAAGTGCAGATACGCAGTATTTT.

The sample holds many counts of this clone. The V and J genes are TRBV27 and TRBJ1-5, with 8 bases fitting TRBD1. Trimming at V came to 8 bases and at J to 2 bases, leaving 8 bases not matched to a gene. Germline V gives CDR1 MNHEY, CDR2 SMNVEV (reference sequence). CDR3 length equals 15 residues. As DNA, the CDR3 is TGTGCCAGCCGGGGAGGACAGGGCGGCAATCAGCCCCAGCATTTT. Translation: CASRGGQGGNQPQHF.

The chain combines TRBV5-1 with TRBJ2-7; TRBD1 is a possible D gene (6 bases). Trimming removed 4 bases at V and 7 bases at J, with 21 bases between. This CDR3 is 15 amino acids long. CDR1 is SGHRS and CDR2 is YFSETQ in the germline V gene. The DNA for the CDR3 is TGCGCCAGCAGCCGAACAGGACAGACCTTAGTGGAGCAGTACTTC. As protein: CASSRTGQTLVEQYF.

V and J are TRBV18 and TRBJ1-1, with a tentative D call TRBD1 (5 bases). Deletions cut 4 bases from V and 3 bases from J, with 9 bases between. The CDR3 totals 13 residues. Germline CDR1 KGHSH, CDR2 LQKENI. CDR3 DNA sequence: TGTGCCAGCTCACAAGGGGCCGACACTGAAGCTTTCTTT. It translates to CASSQGADTEAFF. Filled out from reference TRBV18 and TRBJ1-1, the complete variable domain reads NAGVMQNPRHLVRRRGQEARLRCSPMKGHSHVYWYRQLPEEGLKFMVYLQKENIIDESGMPKERFSAEFPKEGPSILRIQQVVRGDSAAYFCASSQGADTEAFFGQGTRLTVV.

This chain joins TRBV27 and TRBJ1-3; unclear D gene. Germline V CDR1 and CDR2: MNHEY, SMNVEV (reference sequence). V lost 6 bases and J lost 4, with 10 bases in between. This CDR3 is 13 amino acids long. The CDR3 protein is CASSPREGNTIYF. CDR3 sequence (DNA): TGTGCCAGCAGCCCCCGGGAGGGAAACACCATATATTTT.

The chain uses TRBV11-2 and TRBJ1-3; D may be TRBD1 (6 bases). The V and J ends lost 6 bases and 2 bases respectively, with 8 bases between them. The CDR3 totals 13 residues. Germline assignment: CDR1 SGHAT and CDR2 FQNNGV. The CDR3 loop is CASRQGPGNTIYF. The DNA for the CDR3 is TGTGCCAGCAGACAGGGTCCTGGAAACACCATATATTTT.

V gene TRBV5-6 combines with J gene TRBJ1-3; D is unresolved. CDR3 length: 13 amino acids. V lost 5 bases and J lost 4, with 10 bases in between. From germline, CDR1 is SGHDT and CDR2 YYEEEE. The CDR3 loop is CASSTPGGNTIYF. CDR3 sequence (DNA): TGTGCCAGCAGTACCCCCGGCGGAAACACCATATATTTT.

The J gene is TRBJ2-7, the V gene TRBV5-4; 10 nucleotides agree with TRBD1. V lost 3 bases to trimming and J lost 5 bases; unmatched junction nucleotides: 5. Germline CDR1 reads SGHNT; CDR2 reads YYREEE (reference sequence). CDR3 size: 14 residues. CDR3 bases: TGTGCCAGCAGCTCGGACAGGGGGGGCGACGAGCAGTACTTC. It yields the protein CASSSDRGGDEQYF.

V and J are TRBV11-2 and TRBJ1-3, with TRBD1 as a possible D gene (6 bases). V shed 4 bases and J shed 7 bases, with 14 bases lying between them. Germline assignment: CDR1 SGHAT and CDR2 FQNNGV. The CDR3 contains 14 residues. The CDR3 region has the DNA TGTGCCAGCAGCTCACTAATAACAGGGAACACCATATATTTT. It encodes CASSSLITGNTIYF.

This clone was picked up many times. V is TRBV2 and J is TRBJ2-7, with unresolved D. V dropped 7 bases and J dropped 3 bases, with 13 bases sitting between them. The CDR3 sequence is 13 residues long. Germline-derived CDR1 and CDR2 are SNHLY and FYNNEI. The CDR3 here is CASISAASYEQYF. In DNA form, the CDR3 reads TGTGCCAGCATCTCGGCGGCTAGCTACGAGCAGTACTTC.

The chain employs TRBV9 and TRBJ2-7; D not resolved. The V gene's germline CDR1 is SGDLS and CDR2 YYNGEE. The CDR3 is 11 residues long. Trimming pared 3 bases from V and 5 bases from J, leaving 6 bases between. This chain's CDR3 is CASSGRNEQYF. In DNA form, the CDR3 reads TGTGCCAGCAGCGGCCGAAACGAGCAGTACTTC.

This clone was seen only once. This chain links TRBV4-2 with TRBJ2-5; 11 bases map to TRBD2. The CDR3 has 16 residues. Germline CDR1 and CDR2: LGHNA and YNFKEQ. Trimming removed 4 bases from V and 4 bases from J; junction bases left unmatched: 8. The CDR3 loop is CASSPRASGRRETQYF. In nucleotides, the CDR3 is TGTGCCAGCAGCCCAAGGGCTAGCGGGAGGAGAGAGACCCAGTACTTC.

In this sample, this clone turned up once. The rearrangement links TRBV27 to TRBJ2-5, with 10 bases fitting TRBD2. Germline V gives CDR1 MNHEY, CDR2 SMNVEV (reference sequence). This CDR3 region has 16 residues. J gave up 7 bases and V 0 bases, and 8 bases lay outside the gene matches. The CDR3 protein is CASSLSSSGGGGTQYF. DNA of the CDR3: TGTGCCAGCAGTTTATCGTCTAGCGGGGGCGGGGGGACCCAGTACTTC.

The chain links TRBV6-1 to TRBJ2-3; D is unclear. The V end was cut by 2 bases, the J end by 5 bases, with 5 bases between. Germline V gene data show CDR1 as MNHNS and CDR2 as SASEGT. The CDR3 is 12 residues long. CDR3: CASSESGDTQYF. CDR3 DNA sequence: TGTGCCAGCAGTGAATCGGGAGATACGCAGTATTTT.

In nucleotides, the CDR3 is TGTGCCAGCAGTGACAGTAATGAAAAACTGTTTTTT. Encoded protein: CASSDSNEKLFF. The chain links TRBV2 to TRBJ1-4; D ambiguous. Trimming shortened V by 3 bases and J by 4 bases, and 3 bases separated the two germline ends. Germline CDR1 is SNHLY and CDR2 is FYNNEI. CDR3 length: 12 amino acids.

This clone was recorded a few times. The chain couples TRBV2 to TRBJ2-5; TRBD2 matches 13 bases. The length of the CDR3 is 15 residues. Trimming removed 4 bases from V and 2 bases from J; junction bases left unmatched: 1. Germline lookup yields CDR1 SNHLY and CDR2 FYNNEI. The CDR3 bases are TGTGCCAGCAGTGCGGGACTAGCGGGGCAAGAGACCCAGTACTTC. It translates to CASSAGLAGQETQYF.

V is TRBV6-6 and J is TRBJ2-7; 7 bases are shared with TRBD1. Trimming cost V 3 bases and J 6 bases; bases outside gene matches: 11. The length of the CDR3 is 15 residues. Looked up from germline, CDR1 is MNHNY and CDR2 is SVGAGI (reference sequence). CDR3 coding DNA: TGTGCCAGCAGTTATGGGTACAGGGGTGTTGTCGAGCAGTACTTC. This sequence encodes CASSYGYRGVVEQYF.

The chain couples TRBV2 to TRBJ2-2; the match to TRBD2 covers 9 bases. The ends lost 1 base at V and 9 bases at J; junction bases unmatched: 6. CDR1 SNHLY and CDR2 FYNNEI come from the germline V gene. The CDR3 extends over 15 amino acids. The CDR3 region is CASSEEREVFRELFF. CDR3 DNA: TGTGCCAGCAGTGAAGAGCGGGAGGTATTTAGGGAGCTGTTTTTT.

The genes are TRBV2 and TRBJ1-6, with TRBD1 as a possible D gene (5 bases). CDR3 length equals 15 residues. Germline-derived CDR1 and CDR2 are SNHLY and FYNNEI. Between the trimmed V and J ends, which lost 2 bases and 2 bases, there was a span of 7 bases. In DNA, the CDR3 is TGTGCCAGCAGTGAAAGAGGGGCCTATAATTCACCCCTCCACTTT. This codes for CASSERGAYNSPLHF.

This chain uses TRBV29-1 with TRBJ2-7; no definite D call. V was cut by 1 base and J by 2 bases, with 15 bases left in between. The germline CDR1 and CDR2 sequences are SQVTM and ANQGSEA. CDR3 length: 15 residues. The CDR3 DNA reads TGCAGCGTTGAAGGTGAGGAGAGGTCACCCTACGAGCAGTACTTC. Protein product: CSVEGEERSPYEQYF.

This chain joins TRBV2 and TRBJ1-2; D remains unclear. The CDR3 is 13 residues long. CDR1 is SNHLY and CDR2 is FYNNEI in the germline V gene. V dropped 9 bases and J dropped 6 bases, with 17 bases sitting between them. Written as DNA, the CDR3 is TGTGCCAGTACCTGGAGCGGGGTGGATGGCTACACCTTC. It specifies CASTWSGVDGYTF.

The chain carries TRBV29-1 and TRBJ2-7; maybe TRBD1 (6 bases). CDR1 is SQVTM, CDR2 ANQGSEA, per germline. The CDR3 runs to 14 residues. The V gene lost 1 base and the J gene lost 2 bases, with 12 bases spanning the gap. CDR3 region: CSVEAQGRPYEQYF. The DNA for the CDR3 is TGCAGCGTTGAAGCACAGGGAAGGCCCTACGAGCAGTACTTC.

The chain has TRBV21-1 and TRBJ1-1; the table's D gene call, TRBD1, was not cross checked with the DNA. TRBV21-1 is recorded as a pseudogene. The CDR3 totals 20 residues. The CDR3 reads CASSKGATGSVRTMNTEAFF. The CDR3 region has the DNA TGTGCCAGCAGCAAAGGGGCGACAGGCAGTGTACGAACTATGAACACTGAAGCTTTCTTT.